This TCR beta chain appears in the sequencing data of a study of T cells in Graves' hyperthyroidism and ophthalmopathy. Study at large: Specimen type is peripheral blood, collected at initial diagnosis prior to any treatment.

Points on this clonotype: Its target is unknown.

V lost 7 bases and J lost 7, with 14 bases in between. CDR1 is MDHEN, CDR2 SYDVKM, per germline. The CDR3 has 14 amino acids. Findings of the study overall: A model of 13 V-J pairs discriminated ophthalmopathy from stable hyperthyroidism.

TCR beta CDR3 regions were amplified from RNA transcripts. HTBI primers were employed in a first-round RT-PCR of the TCR CDR3. One entry per CDR3 protein, called by TCRdb with MiXCR from the multiplex PCR reads. This table holds 340,000 or so distinct CDR3 sequences, 16% found once. Sequencing input: blood. This TCR was recovered from a young man with Graves' hyperthyroidism. This chain links TRBV28 with TRBJ1-6; D may be TRBD1 (5 bases). The CDR3 here is CASTPGRVNSPLHF. CDR3 DNA sequence: TGTGCCAGCACCCCGGGACGGGTGAATTCACCCCTCCACTTT. The variable domain in full, completed from reference TRBV28 and TRBJ1-6, reads DVKVTQSSRYLVKRTGEKVFLECVQDMDHENMFWYRQDPGLGLRLIYFSYDVKMKEKGDIPEGYSVSREKKERFSLILESASTNQTSMYLCASTPGRVNSPLHFGNGTRLTVT.